These T cell receptor beta chains were read from a single sample in a study of CXCR3-negative and CXCR3-positive naive CD8 T cells. TCRdb reprocessed the 5' RACE reads, with one entry per CDR3 protein and no DNA. The sample's table shows roughly 110,000 distinct CDR3 sequences. The sequencing sample was made of naive CXCR3+ CD8+ T cells from blood. The origin of the receptors is a human donor in good health. Some clones in this sample may be carry-over from other donors' samples. Both conserved end residues are part of each CDR3.

length	V	J	CDR3
14	TRBV7-9	TRBJ1-2	CASSSVFSNHGYTF
16	TRBV7-6	TRBJ2-7	CASSLELGEGGHEQYF
14	TRBV4-1	TRBJ2-1	CASSQARGWDEQFF
17	TRBV4-3	TRBJ2-3	CASSQAPSGGPTDTQYF
13	TRBV10-3	TRBJ1-5	CAISETPNQPQHF
14	TRBV29-1	TRBJ1-1	CSVYTGTGNTEAFF
13	TRBV7-3	TRBJ2-5	CASRSASQEAQYF
16	TRBV7-3	TRBJ2-1	CASSLIGTGAYNEQFF
14	TRBV25-1	TRBJ1-5	CASRGTGFDQPQHF
12	TRBV29-1	TRBJ1-1	CSAGVMGAEAFF
13	TRBV11-2	TRBJ1-4	CASGRAANEKLFF
14	TRBV30	TRBJ1-5	CAWSVPGSNQPQHF
14	TRBV5-6	TRBJ2-1	CASSYRVGHNEQFF
13	TRBV3-1	TRBJ2-7	CASSQFPRYEQYF
14	TRBV5-1	TRBJ2-1	CASSFREGYNEQFF
14	TRBV27	TRBJ2-7	CASSLGTEGYEQYF
14	TRBV7-2	TRBJ2-7	CASSISGALYEQYF
13	TRBV29-1	TRBJ2-1	CSVEGLETHEQFF
15	TRBV6-5	TRBJ2-3	CASSAGTASTDTQYF
16	TRBV4-3	TRBJ2-1	CASSQGGSGGYNEQFF
14	TRBV30	TRBJ2-5	CAWSMGQGLETQYF
13	TRBV27	TRBJ1-1	CASSPFRQFEAFF
17	TRBV2	TRBJ2-1	CASSGPGQGGLGNEQFF
13	TRBV3-1	TRBJ2-7	CASSHRDNYEQYF
14	TRBV29-1	TRBJ2-4	CSARVWGAKNIQYF
12	TRBV6-5	TRBJ2-7	CASSYGTAEQYF
13	TRBV29-1	TRBJ2-7	CSVESGTDYEQYF
15	TRBV7-9	TRBJ2-7	CASSSGGASVVGQYF
14	TRBV5-1	TRBJ2-5	CASSFLGEQETQYF
14	TRBV6-5	TRBJ2-7	CASSDPPQGLEQYF
15	TRBV27	TRBJ2-2	CASRGLAEVTGELFF
11	TRBV30	TRBJ2-1	CAWILATEQFF
11	TRBV25-1	TRBJ1-1	CASHIGSEAFF
15	TRBV7-9	TRBJ2-7	CASSGDRRGSYEQYF
15	TRBV12-3/TRBV12-4	TRBJ2-7	CASTVSRDRGFEQYF
14	TRBV28	TRBJ1-5	CASSSDRGDQPQHF
15	TRBV5-5	TRBJ2-1	CASSLQTSGMDEQFF
11	TRBV6-5	TRBJ2-1	CASRTSTEQFF
15	TRBV5-1	TRBJ2-7	CASSLGRDGPYEQYF
14	TRBV7-9	TRBJ2-7	CASSPVSGTYEQYF
15	TRBV20-1	TRBJ2-7	CSADGLAGGPYEQYF
14	TRBV12-3/TRBV12-4	TRBJ1-2	CASSLRQGDDGYTF